This is a list of T cell receptor beta chains from one sample in a study of blood T cell repertoires in COVID-19. Sequenced by immunoSEQ multiplex PCR; TCRdb stores in-frame clones only, minus some. The repertoire holds hundreds of thousands of clones, approximately 86% seen once, with around 7.8% in the top ten. The material sequenced was peripheral blood. All receptors come from a man in his 60s who had recovered from COVID-19. Both conserved end residues are part of each CDR3. D genes are given only for firm matches. Clone size, where shown, is once, few, many, or a class for clones that have expanded.

j_gene,v_gene,abundance,d_gene,CDR3aa,CDR3nt
TRBJ1-1,TRBV7-9,-,-,CASSLVGFGTEAFF,TGTGCCAGCAGCTTAGTAGGATTCGGGACTGAAGCTTTCTTT
TRBJ2-3,TRBV2,-,TRBD1,CASSKGQGSTDTQYF,TGTGCCAGCAGTAAGGGACAGGGGTCAACAGATACGCAGTATTTT
TRBJ2-7,TRBV15,-,TRBD1,CATSRERQGSYEQYF,TGTGCCACCAGCAGGGAAAGACAGGGATCCTACGAGCAGTACTTC
TRBJ2-5,TRBV20-1,-,TRBD1,CSASRQGGGQETQYF,TGCAGTGCTAGTAGACAGGGTGGTGGGCAAGAGACCCAGTACTTC
TRBJ1-1,TRBV2,-,TRBD1,CASSEQGAENTEAFF,TGTGCCAGCAGCGAGCAGGGGGCGGAGAACACTGAAGCTTTCTTT
TRBJ2-3,TRBV6-5,-,-,CASSRLFSVTDTQYF,TGTGCCAGCAGCCGACTTTTTTCCGTCACAGATACGCAGTATTTT
TRBJ2-7,TRBV5-1,-,TRBD1,CASSHLSGTGDYEQYF,TGCGCCAGCAGCCACCTCAGCGGGACAGGGGACTACGAGCAGTACTTC
TRBJ1-4,TRBV20-1,-,-,CSASTRLSGTNEKLFF,TGCAGTGCTAGTACGAGGCTTTCTGGAACTAATGAAAAACTGTTTTTT
TRBJ1-5,TRBV23-1,-,-,CASSQSGFGELSNQPQHF,TGCGCCAGCAGTCAATCCGGGTTCGGAGAACTCAGCAATCAGCCCCAGCATTTT
TRBJ1-6,TRBV5-1,-,-,CASSLGGGARNSPLHF,TGCGCCAGCAGCCTAGGAGGGGGGGCCAGGAATTCACCCCTCCACTTT
TRBJ2-1,TRBV3-1/TRBV3-2,-,-,CASSQDYSSYNEQFF,TGTGCCAGCAGCCAAGACTACAGCTCCTACAATGAGCAGTTCTTC
TRBJ1-1,TRBV9,-,TRBD1,CASREGAKRNTEAFF,TGTGCCAGCCGAGAGGGGGCGAAAAGGAACACTGAAGCTTTCTTT
TRBJ2-3,TRBV11-3,-,TRBD1,CASSSTGTGTDTQYF,TGTGCCAGCAGCTCGACCGGGACAGGCACAGATACGCAGTATTTT
TRBJ2-2,TRBV5-1,-,TRBD1,CASSLLGQGGTGELFF,TGCGCCAGCAGCTTGTTGGGACAGGGTGGAACCGGGGAGCTGTTTTTT
TRBJ1-1,TRBV5-1,-,-,CASSLEPRVLTEAFF,TGCGCCAGCAGCTTGGAACCTCGGGTCCTCACTGAAGCTTTCTTT
TRBJ1-3,TRBV5-1,-,TRBD1,CASRDGTGASGNTIYF,TGCGCCAGCAGAGATGGGACAGGGGCGTCTGGAAACACCATATATTTT
TRBJ1-1,TRBV9,-,-,CASSVVGRVTEAFF,TGTGCCAGCAGCGTAGTAGGCAGGGTCACTGAAGCTTTCTTT
TRBJ1-2,TRBV6-6,few,-,CASRRFKGMWGYTF,TGTGCCAGCAGACGATTTAAGGGGATGTGGGGCTACACCTTC
TRBJ2-7,TRBV7-2,once,-,CASSSAGYEQYF,TGTGCCAGCAGCTCGGCGGGGTACGAGCAGTACTTC
TRBJ2-1,TRBV10-3,few,-,CAISESGVYNEQFF,TGTGCCATCAGTGAATCCGGGGTCTACAATGAGCAGTTCTTC
TRBJ1-2,TRBV27,-,TRBD1,CASSSDRGWYGYTF,TGTGCCAGCAGTTCGGACAGGGGATGGTATGGCTACACCTTC
TRBJ2-3,TRBV27,-,TRBD2,CASSSLGTSSDTQYF,TGTGCCAGCAGTTCACTTGGGACTAGCTCAGATACGCAGTATTTT
TRBJ1-1,TRBV6-6,-,-,CASSYYEGKIEAFF,TGTGCCAGCAGTTACTATGAGGGTAAGATTGAAGCTTTCTTT
TRBJ1-2,TRBV19,-,-,CASAMDLEGYGYTF,TGTGCCAGTGCGATGGACTTAGAGGGCTATGGCTACACCTTC
TRBJ2-3,TRBV9,-,TRBD1,CASSRGQGAGTDTQYF,TGTGCCAGCAGCAGGGGACAGGGGGCCGGTACAGATACGCAGTATTTT
TRBJ2-2,TRBV5-4,many,TRBD2,CASSLGAGPTGELFF,TGTGCCAGCAGCTTGGGAGCGGGGCCGACCGGGGAGCTGTTTTTT
TRBJ1-3,TRBV15,-,TRBD1,CATSRDFPRGTAHSSGNTIYF,TGTGCCACCAGCAGAGATTTTCCTCGGGGGACAGCGCATAGCTCTGGAAACACCATATATTTT
TRBJ2-3,TRBV4-1,-,TRBD2,CASSQGAGGADTQYF,TGCGCCAGCAGCCAAGGAGCGGGGGGTGCAGATACGCAGTATTTT
TRBJ2-3,TRBV6-6,-,-,CASSYSKVAADTQYF,TGTGCCAGCAGTTACTCGAAAGTAGCAGCCGATACGCAGTATTTT
TRBJ1-1,TRBV9,-,TRBD1,CASSRTGVTMNTEAFF,TGTGCCAGCAGCAGGACAGGCGTTACTATGAACACTGAAGCTTTCTTT
TRBJ1-3,TRBV11-2,-,TRBD1,CASSRTGGSGNTIYF,TGTGCCAGCAGTCGGACAGGGGGCTCTGGAAACACCATATATTTT
TRBJ2-1,TRBV24-1,-,TRBD1,CATSERGTGARSEQFF,TGTGCCACCAGTGAGAGGGGGACAGGGGCGCGTAGCGAGCAGTTCTTC
TRBJ1-1,TRBV9,few,-,CASSAGETEAFF,TGTGCCAGCAGCGCAGGGGAGACTGAAGCTTTCTTT
TRBJ1-5,TRBV23-1,once,-,CASPSVEREGNQPQHF,TGCGCCAGCCCCTCGGTGGAACGGGAGGGGAATCAGCCCCAGCATTTT
TRBJ2-1,TRBV6-5,-,TRBD2,CASTPGLAGGNEQFF,TGTGCCAGCACACCGGGACTAGCGGGGGGGAATGAGCAGTTCTTC
TRBJ2-7,TRBV24-1,-,-,CATSARDTSYEQYF,TGTGCCACCAGTGCTCGGGACACTTCCTACGAGCAGTACTTC
TRBJ2-3,TRBV6-5,-,TRBD2,CASTRLAGSTDTQYF,TGTGCCAGCACCCGACTAGCGGGGTCCACAGATACGCAGTATTTT
TRBJ2-2,TRBV12-3/TRBV12-4,-,-,CASRLQVAGELFF,TGTGCCAGCAGACTACAGGTTGCCGGGGAGCTGTTTTTT
TRBJ2-2,TRBV21-1,-,-,CAAGGGELFF,TGTGCCGCGGGAGGCGGGGAGCTGTTTTTT
TRBJ1-1,TRBV4-1,-,TRBD1,CASSQEGGTATTEAFF,TGCGCCAGCAGCCAAGAAGGTGGGACAGCCACTACTGAAGCTTTCTTT
TRBJ2-4,TRBV15,-,TRBD1,CATSRGLDRENIQYF,TGTGCCACCAGCAGAGGTCTGGACAGGGAAAACATTCAGTACTTC
TRBJ1-4,TRBV5-6,once,-,CASSLVSPGATNEKLFF,TGTGCCAGCAGCTTGGTAAGCCCCGGTGCAACTAATGAAAAACTGTTTTTT
TRBJ1-1,TRBV9,-,TRBD1,CASSIEPGTGVFAEAFF,TGTGCCAGCAGCATCGAACCGGGGACAGGGGTCTTCGCTGAAGCTTTCTTT
TRBJ1-4,TRBV7-8,few,TRBD1,CASSSRDRAEKLFF,TGTGCCAGCAGCTCCCGGGACAGGGCAGAAAAACTGTTTTTT
TRBJ2-5,TRBV15,-,TRBD1,CATSRDRAWETQYF,TGTGCCACCAGCAGGGACAGGGCGTGGGAGACCCAGTACTTC
TRBJ1-5,TRBV12-3/TRBV12-4,-,-,CASSLGGGQPQHF,TGTGCCAGCAGTTTGGGGGGAGGCCAGCCCCAGCATTTT
TRBJ1-6,TRBV5-6,-,-,CASSLAGYNSPLHF,TGTGCCAGCAGCTTGGCAGGCTACAATTCACCCCTCCACTTT
TRBJ2-1,TRBV19,-,-,CASSEGWVNEQFF,TGTGCCAGTTCCGAGGGTTGGGTCAATGAGCAGTTCTTC
TRBJ2-2,TRBV4-1,-,-,CASSQDDFSTGELFF,TGCGCCAGCAGCCAAGATGACTTTTCCACCGGGGAGCTGTTTTTT
TRBJ2-1,TRBV18,-,-,CASSPPGPADNEQFF,TGTGCCAGCTCACCTCCAGGGCCGGCGGACAATGAGCAGTTCTTC